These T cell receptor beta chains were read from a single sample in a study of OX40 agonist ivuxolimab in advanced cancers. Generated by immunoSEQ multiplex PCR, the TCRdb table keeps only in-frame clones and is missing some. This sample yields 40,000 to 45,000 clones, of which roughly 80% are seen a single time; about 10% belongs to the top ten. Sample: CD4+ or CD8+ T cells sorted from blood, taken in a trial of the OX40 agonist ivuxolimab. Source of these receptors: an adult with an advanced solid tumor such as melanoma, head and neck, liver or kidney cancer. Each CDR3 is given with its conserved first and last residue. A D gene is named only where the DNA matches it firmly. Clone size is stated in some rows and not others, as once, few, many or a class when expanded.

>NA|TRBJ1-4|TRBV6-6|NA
TGTGCCAGCAGTTACTCAAGTTCAGGGTTACATGAAAAACTGTTTTTT
CASSYSSSGLHEKLFF
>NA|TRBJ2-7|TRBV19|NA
TGTGCCAGTAGTATGACCCGGACAGCCTACGAGCAGTACTTC
CASSMTRTAYEQYF
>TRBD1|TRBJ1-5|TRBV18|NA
TGTGCCAGCTCAGGGACAGGGAACAATCAGCCCCAGCATTTT
CASSGTGNNQPQHF
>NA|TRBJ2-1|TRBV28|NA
TGTGCCAGCAACTTGGCGGGACCCTACAATGAGCAGTTCTTC
CASNLAGPYNEQFF
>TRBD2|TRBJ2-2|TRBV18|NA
TGTGCCAGCTCGCTGACTAGCGGGAACACCGGGGAGCTGTTTTTT
CASSLTSGNTGELFF
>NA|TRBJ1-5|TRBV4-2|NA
TGTGCCAGCAGCCAAGTAGGGAGGCCCCAGCATTTT
CASSQVGRPQHF
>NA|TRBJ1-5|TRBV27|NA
TGTGCCAGCAGTTCGAAGGCCTATAGCAATCAGCCCCAGCATTTT
CASSSKAYSNQPQHF
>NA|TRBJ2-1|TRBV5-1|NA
TGCGCCAGCAGCTTACCCCTAGCCGGAGGGAGATACAATGAGCAGTTCTTC
CASSLPLAGGRYNEQFF
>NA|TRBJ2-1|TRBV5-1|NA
TGCGCCAGCAGCTTGGCCGGCAGAAACAATGAGCAGTTCTTC
CASSLAGRNNEQFF
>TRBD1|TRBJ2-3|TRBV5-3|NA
TGTGCCAGAAACCACAGGGGGCTTGGAGATACGCAGTATTTT
CARNHRGLGDTQYF
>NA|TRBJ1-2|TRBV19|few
TGTGCCAGTAGGGTCGGTGACAGGTCCTACACCTTC
CASRVGDRSYTF
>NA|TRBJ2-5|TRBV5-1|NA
TGCGCCAGCAGCCCCCGGGACACGGCCCAAGAGACCCAGTACTTC
CASSPRDTAQETQYF
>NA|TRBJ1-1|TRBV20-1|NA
TGCAGTGCTACTCTCACTGAAGCTTTCTTT
CSATLTEAFF
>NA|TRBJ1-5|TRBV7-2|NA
TGTGCCAGCAGCTTAGTGGAGCGAGAGCCCCAGCATTTT
CASSLVEREPQHF
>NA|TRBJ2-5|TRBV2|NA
TGTGCCAGCAAAAAGGGGGAGACCCAGTACTTC
CASKKGETQYF
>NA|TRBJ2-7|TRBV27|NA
TGTGCCAGCAGGGGGATCGGACGGAGATCCTACGAGCAGTACTTC
CASRGIGRRSYEQYF
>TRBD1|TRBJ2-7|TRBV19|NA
TGTGCCAGTAGTATATCCCTGACAGGGAACTACGAGCAGTACTTC
CASSISLTGNYEQYF
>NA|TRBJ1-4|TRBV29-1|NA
TGCAGCACCCGTCAGGAGGGGAATGAAAAACTGTTTTTT
CSTRQEGNEKLFF
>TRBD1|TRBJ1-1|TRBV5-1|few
TGCGCCAGCAGCACAGGGGCCAACACTGAAGCTTTCTTT
CASSTGANTEAFF
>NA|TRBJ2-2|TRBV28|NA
TGTGCCAGCAACCGAGTGGCCGGGGAGCTGTTTTTT
CASNRVAGELFF
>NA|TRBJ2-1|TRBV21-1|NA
TGTGCCAGCAGCCCCCAGCTGAATGAGCAGTTCTTC
CASSPQLNEQFF
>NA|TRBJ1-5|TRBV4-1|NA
TGCGCCAGCAGCCAAGAGACGGGCAGCAATCAGCCCCAGCATTTT
CASSQETGSNQPQHF
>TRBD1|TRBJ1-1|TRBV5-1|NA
TGCGCCAGCACCCCCAGGGGGGTCTCCGGGAACACTGAAGCTTTCTTT
CASTPRGVSGNTEAFF
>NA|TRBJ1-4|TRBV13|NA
TGTGCCAGCAGCTGGGGCGGGGCACCGGAGAATGAAAAACTGTTTTTT
CASSWGGAPENEKLFF
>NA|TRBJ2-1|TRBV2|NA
TGTGCCAGCGGCTTGGGGGCTCCCCACAATGAGCAGTTCTTC
CASGLGAPHNEQFF
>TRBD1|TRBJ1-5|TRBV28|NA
TGTGCCAGCAAACTACGCGGGACAGGGAATAGCAATCAGCCCCAGCATTTT
CASKLRGTGNSNQPQHF
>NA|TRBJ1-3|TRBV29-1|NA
TGCAGCGTTGGACAGACGACTGGAAACACCATATATTTT
CSVGQTTGNTIYF
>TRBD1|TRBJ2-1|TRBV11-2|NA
TGTGCCAGCAGCCTTCTCAGGGGGCGTACCTACAATGAGCAGTTCTTC
CASSLLRGRTYNEQFF
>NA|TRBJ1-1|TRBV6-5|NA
TGTGCCAGCAGGAGACCGGACAGGAACACTGAAGCTTTCTTT
CASRRPDRNTEAFF
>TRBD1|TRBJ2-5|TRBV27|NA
TGTGCCAGCAGTTTATCTAGGGACAGGATGGGGGAGACCCAGTACTTC
CASSLSRDRMGETQYF
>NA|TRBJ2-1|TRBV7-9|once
TGTGCCAGCAGCTTTAGCGGATTGAGCTCCTACAATGAGCAGTTCTTC
CASSFSGLSSYNEQFF
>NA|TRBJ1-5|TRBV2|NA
TGTGCCAGCAGTGATGGATACCATAGCAATCAGCCCCAGCATTTT
CASSDGYHSNQPQHF
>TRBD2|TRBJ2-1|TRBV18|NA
TGTGCCAGCTCACCCAGGGAGGGCTTCTTGTCCAATGAGCAGTTCTTC
CASSPREGFLSNEQFF
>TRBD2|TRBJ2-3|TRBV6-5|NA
TGTGCCAGCAGCAGTGGGCTAGCGGGAGCGGATACGCAGTATTTT
CASSSGLAGADTQYF
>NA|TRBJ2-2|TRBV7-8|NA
TGTGCCAGCAGCCTAACCTCGGCGAACACCGGGGAGCTGTTTTTT
CASSLTSANTGELFF
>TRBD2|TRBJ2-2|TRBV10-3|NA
TGTGCCTCGGGGGGAGTCGATGGGGAGCTGTTTTTT
CASGGVDGELFF
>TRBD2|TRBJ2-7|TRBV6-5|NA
TGTGCCAGCAGTTCCCCGGCGGGGGTTTCCTCCTACGAGCAGTACTTC
CASSSPAGVSSYEQYF
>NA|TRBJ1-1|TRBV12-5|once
TGTGCTAGTGGCAACTCGAACACTGAAGCTTTCTTT
CASGNSNTEAFF
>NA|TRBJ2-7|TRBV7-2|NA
TGTGCCAGCAGCTTAGGGGGTGTCCTATCTTACGAGCAGTACTTC
CASSLGGVLSYEQYF
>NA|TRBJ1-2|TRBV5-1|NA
TGCGCCAGCAGCTTGGACGTCGGGGGAGGAGGCTACACCTTC
CASSLDVGGGGYTF
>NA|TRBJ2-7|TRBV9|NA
TGTGCCAGCAGCGTAGGACATGCTACCTACGAGCAGTACTTC
CASSVGHATYEQYF
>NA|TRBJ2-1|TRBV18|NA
TGTGCCAGCTCACCACCGGGGGGGCGCGGTGAGCAGTTCTTC
CASSPPGGRGEQFF
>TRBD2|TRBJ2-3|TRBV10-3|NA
TGTGCCATCAGTGAGTCGGGACTAGCGGGAGCGGGTCGGACAGATACGCAGTATTTT
CAISESGLAGAGRTDTQYF
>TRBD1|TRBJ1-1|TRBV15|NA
TGTGCCACCAGCAGAGGACAGGGGGATACTGAAGCTTTCTTT
CATSRGQGDTEAFF